Listed here are 16 T cell receptor beta chains from one sample, sequenced in a study of cytomegalovirus exposure and HLA in healthy donors. The PCR contained 60 Vbeta and 13 Jbeta primers. Some clones are missing from TCRdb's copy, which holds only in-frame ones; the method was immunoSEQ multiplex PCR. The sample has approximately 130,000 clones. Sequenced sample: PBMCs. The receptors stem from a woman aged 55-75 years in good health and CMV-seronegative.

This chain links TRBV2 with TRBJ2-7, with 7 bases matching TRBD1. Losses at the gene ends were 7 bases for V and 6 bases for J; bases not matched to a gene: 3. There are 11 residues in the CDR3. Germline V gene lookup returns CDR1 SNHLY and CDR2 FYNNEI. The CDR3 nucleotides read TGTGCCAGCATTTGGACAGGCGAGCAGTACTTC. Its protein product is CASIWTGEQYF.

The V and J genes are TRBV18 and TRBJ2-7; 7 positions match TRBD2. The germline V gene has CDR1 KGHSH and CDR2 LQKENI. With 6 bases clipped from V and 7 bases from J, the junction kept 15 bases outside the gene matches. The CDR3 is 15 residues long. The CDR3 DNA sequence: TGTGCCAGCTCCACCCCGGGACTATCTTCGGGAGAGCAGTACTTC. As protein: CASSTPGLSSGEQYF. The whole variable domain, remainder taken from reference TRBV18 and TRBJ2-7, is NAGVMQNPRHLVRRRGQEARLRCSPMKGHSHVYWYRQLPEEGLKFMVYLQKENIIDESGMPKERFSAEFPKEGPSILRIQQVVRGDSAAYFCASSTPGLSSGEQYFGPGTRLTVT.

This sequence joins TRBV5-1 and TRBJ2-7; 10 positions match TRBD1. V was pared by 0 bases and J by 1 base, with 4 bases of the junction left unmatched. From germline, CDR1 is SGHRS and CDR2 YFSETQ. The CDR3 has 16 amino acids. CDR3 loop: CASSLGRDRGSYEQYF. Written as DNA, the CDR3 is TGCGCCAGCAGCTTGGGTCGGGACAGGGGATCCTACGAGCAGTACTTC.

The chain has TRBV18 and TRBJ2-5; D is undetermined. Trimming pared 3 bases from V and 1 base from J, leaving 3 bases between. The CDR3 length is 12 residues. The germline CDR1 and CDR2 sequences are KGHSH and LQKENI. CDR3 nucleotide sequence: TGTGCCAGCTCACCTCTCCAAGAGACCCAGTACTTC. Its translation: CASSPLQETQYF.

V and J are TRBV15 and TRBJ2-4; 7 nucleotides line up with TRBD2. The CDR3 extends over 19 amino acids. Germline lookup yields CDR1 LNHNV and CDR2 YYDKDF (reference sequence). The ends lost 3 bases at V and 7 bases at J; junction bases unmatched: 21. DNA for the CDR3: TGTGCCACCAGCAGGGGAATAGGCGGGAGTTGGCCCGGTGGGAACATTCAGTACTTC. As protein: CATSRGIGGSWPGGNIQYF.

This chain connects TRBV7-9 to TRBJ1-2; D not certain. The V gene lost 1 base and the J gene lost 4 bases, with 7 bases spanning the gap. CDR3 length: 13 residues. The V gene's germline CDR1 is SEHNR and CDR2 FQNEAQ (reference sequence). The CDR3 coding sequence is TGTGCCAGCAGCTTAGGACTGGTCTATGGCTACACCTTC. It codes for CASSLGLVYGYTF. Combining the CDR3 with reference TRBV7-9 and TRBJ1-2 gives the whole variable domain DTGVSQNPRHKITKRGQNVTFRCDPISEHNRLYWYRQTLGQGPEFLTYFQNEAQLEKSRLLSDRFSAERPKGSFSTLEIQRTEQGDSAMYLCASSLGLVYGYTFGSGTRLTVV.

About this clone: Other DNA sequences in the same sample also yield this CDR3. The chain links TRBV7-9 to TRBJ1-2, with 10 bases identical to TRBD1. Germline V gene lookup returns CDR1 SEHNR and CDR2 FQNEAQ (reference sequence). CDR3 length: 14 amino acids. Germline trimming cut 3 bases from V and 5 bases from J; bases unmatched to any gene: 3. The DNA for the CDR3 is TGTGCCAGCAGCTTGACAGGGGGCGGGTATGGCTACACCTTC. This codes for CASSLTGGGYGYTF.

This chain connects TRBV7-9 to TRBJ1-5, with TRBD1 matching over 10 bases. CDR1 is SEHNR, CDR2 FQNEAQ, per germline (reference sequence). V lost 0 bases and J lost 6; bases outside the gene matches: 8. The CDR3 has 17 residues. CDR3 sequence (DNA): TGTGCCAGCAGCTTAGCGGGAGGGACAGGGGAATTTCAGCCCCAGCATTTT. Protein sequence: CASSLAGGTGEFQPQHF.

The chain uses TRBV11-2 and TRBJ1-1; D gene ambiguous. V was cut by 9 bases and J by 3 bases, with 20 bases left in between. This CDR3 has 15 residues. Germline V gene data show CDR1 as SGHAT and CDR2 as FQNNGV. CDR3 amino acids: CASTRIRLGDTEAFF. The CDR3 DNA reads as TGTGCCAGTACACGAATCAGGTTAGGCGACACTGAAGCTTTCTTT.

This chain connects TRBV14 to TRBJ2-1, with a tentative D call TRBD2 (5 bases). This CDR3 spans 15 amino acids. Germline V gene sequence: CDR1 SGHDN, CDR2 FVKESK. Trimming took 2 bases from V and 0 from J, leaving 8 bases between them. The CDR3 nucleotides are TGTGCCAGCAGCCAATGGGAGTCCTCCTACAATGAGCAGTTCTTC. Its translation: CASSQWESSYNEQFF.

The chain is built from TRBV28 and TRBJ1-1; TRBD1 might be the D (6 bases). V lost 3 bases, J lost 4 bases, and 9 bases lay in between. Germline CDR1 is MDHEN and CDR2 is SYDVKM. This CDR3 contains 13 residues. The CDR3 reads CASSLAGATEAFF. Written as DNA, the CDR3 is TGTGCCAGCAGTTTGGCAGGGGCCACTGAAGCTTTCTTT.

The chain combines TRBV2 with TRBJ2-5, with D perhaps matching TRBD1 (7 bases). The germline V gene encodes CDR1 SNHLY and CDR2 FYNNEI. The CDR3 is made up of 15 amino acids. V gave up 5 bases and J gave up 1 base, with 14 bases separating them. The CDR3 region is CASSNVRGAQETQYF. The DNA of the CDR3 is TGTGCCAGCAGTAACGTCAGGGGGGCCCAAGAGACCCAGTACTTC.

The rearrangement links TRBV7-3 to TRBJ1-1; no definite D call. Trimming stripped 5 bases from V and 4 bases from J, with 11 bases between. The germline CDR1 and CDR2 sequences are SGHTA and FQGTGA. This CDR3 contains 13 residues. CDR3 protein: CASSPPGGTEAFF. DNA for the CDR3: TGTGCCAGCAGCCCGCCGGGAGGCACTGAAGCTTTCTTT.

This rearrangement joins TRBV9 to TRBJ1-5, with D possibly being TRBD1 (5 bases). The CDR3 totals 14 residues. V was shortened by 0 bases and J by 5 bases, with 9 bases between the two germline ends. Germline V gene lookup returns CDR1 SGDLS and CDR2 YYNGEE. In nucleotides, the CDR3 is TGTGCCAGCAGCGTAGGGGGAGGGGATCAGCCCCAGCATTTT. Translation gives CASSVGGGDQPQHF.

The V and J genes are TRBV5-1 and TRBJ1-2, with 9 bases fitting TRBD1. The CDR3 is 18 residues long. The ends lost 4 bases at V and 0 bases at J; junction bases unmatched: 13. CDR1 SGHRS and CDR2 YFSETQ come from the germline V gene. This CDR3 reads CASSVTGGQGESNYGYTF. The CDR3 nucleotides are TGCGCCAGCAGCGTTACCGGGGGACAGGGAGAATCTAACTATGGCTACACCTTC.

The genes are TRBV28 and TRBJ2-7; TRBD1 matches 8 bases. The CDR3 has 15 residues. The trim removed 4 bases at V and 0 bases at J, leaving 5 bases unmatched. The germline V gene has CDR1 MDHEN and CDR2 SYDVKM. The CDR3 loop is CASSSQDRVSYEQYF. CDR3 nucleotide sequence: TGTGCCAGCAGTTCCCAGGACAGGGTCTCCTACGAGCAGTACTTC.